One sample yielded the 9 T cell receptor beta chains listed below, sequenced in a study of OX40 agonist ivuxolimab in advanced cancers. Profiled with immunoSEQ multiplex PCR; TCRdb holds only in-frame clones, not every one. The data contain 77,000 or so clones, 94% of them seen just once; the ten biggest clones take up about a fifth. The material was CD4+ or CD8+ T cells sorted from blood, obtained in a trial of the OX40 agonist ivuxolimab. The origin of the receptors is an adult with an advanced solid tumor such as melanoma, head and neck, liver or kidney cancer.

The J gene is TRBJ2-5, the V gene TRBV4-1, with TRBD1 matching over 11 bases. Germline values: CDR1 MGHRA, CDR2 YSYEKL. The CDR3 has 15 amino acids. V gave up 3 bases and J gave up 2 bases; unmatched junction bases: 2. This chain's CDR3 is CASSQDRGRQETQYF. The CDR3 coding sequence is TGCGCCAGCAGCCAGGACAGGGGGCGGCAAGAGACCCAGTACTTC.

The chain is built from TRBV6-5 and TRBJ2-7, with TRBD2 as a possible D gene (5 bases). The CDR3 has 13 amino acids. Between the trimmed V and J ends, which lost 6 bases and 7 bases, there was a span of 16 bases. The germline CDR1 and CDR2 sequences are MNHEY and SVGAGI. CDR3 sequence: CASSLAKVREQYF. The CDR3, as DNA: TGTGCCAGCAGCTTAGCGAAGGTGAGAGAGCAGTACTTC.

This clone was seen a single time. The chain carries TRBV6-5 and TRBJ2-5, with D possibly TRBD2 on 5 matching bases. There are 14 residues in the CDR3. Germline V gives CDR1 MNHEY, CDR2 SVGAGI. V was clipped by 4 bases and J by 4 bases, with 13 bases between them. The CDR3 reads CASSWYSGGETQYF. The CDR3, as DNA: TGTGCCAGCAGTTGGTACAGTGGAGGAGAGACCCAGTACTTC.

The rearrangement uses TRBV29-1 and TRBJ2-4, with no clear D. CDR3 size: 12 residues. CDR1 SQVTM and CDR2 ANQGSEA come from the germline V gene. V was shortened by 1 base and J by 4 bases, with 5 bases between the two germline ends. The CDR3 region has the DNA TGCAGCGTTGAAGTCCAGAAAAACATTCAGTACTTC. Translating gives CSVEVQKNIQYF.

The chain couples TRBV5-1 to TRBJ2-2, with 10 positions matching TRBD1. Germline-derived CDR1 and CDR2 are SGHRS and YFSETQ. V lost 4 bases, J lost 6 bases, and 9 bases stayed unmatched. The CDR3 loop spans 16 amino acids. CDR3 loop: CASSPGDRGLSGELFF. The CDR3 DNA reads as TGCGCCAGCAGCCCAGGCGACAGGGGGCTATCCGGGGAGCTGTTTTTT.

The genes are TRBV7-9 and TRBJ1-4; D remains unclear. V lost 1 base and J lost 6, with 9 bases in between. CDR3 length: 14 residues. Germline V lookup: CDR1 SEHNR, CDR2 FQNEAQ (reference sequence). CDR3 in amino acids: CASSLVATDEKLFF. The CDR3 DNA reads as TGTGCCAGCAGCTTAGTGGCGACGGATGAAAAACTGTTTTTT.

The V and J genes are TRBV11-2 and TRBJ2-1, with 8 positions matching TRBD1. CDR1 SGHAT and CDR2 FQNNGV come from the germline V gene. After removal of 3 bases from V and 4 bases from J, the junction contained 14 bases not matched to a gene. There are 18 residues in the CDR3. The CDR3 sequence is CASSFPGSGGAGYNEQFF. CDR3 DNA sequence: TGTGCCAGCAGCTTCCCCGGGTCAGGGGGCGCTGGATACAATGAGCAGTTCTTC.

This chain uses TRBV2 with TRBJ2-2, with D unclear. Trimming removed 11 bases from V and 4 bases from J, with 11 bases in between. The CDR3 extends over 12 amino acids. Germline V gene lookup returns CDR1 SNHLY and CDR2 FYNNEI. The CDR3 DNA follows: TGTGCCTGTTTTCCGGGCACCGGGGAGCTGTTTTTT. Translated, it gives CACFPGTGELFF.

The chain couples TRBV4-1 to TRBJ2-1, with 9 positions matching TRBD1. Trimming took 2 bases from V and 10 from J; bases not matched to a gene: 9. CDR3 length: 15 amino acids. The V gene's germline CDR1 is MGHRA and CDR2 YSYEKL. The CDR3 DNA follows: TGCGCCAGCAGCCAACGGGACAGGGAGGGTCGCGAGCAGTTCTTC. Translating gives CASSQRDREGREQFF.